The clone carrying this TCR beta chain occurred many times. The antigen remains unidentified. The TCRbeta library incorporated unique molecular identifiers. TCRdb called the PCR reads again in MiXCR, with one record for every CDR3 protein. Of approximately 190,000 distinct CDR3 sequences listed, around 7.7% are singletons. The sample originates from a study of T-cell reconstitution after alpha-beta-depleted transplantation in children. General observations from the study: Newly produced T cells mostly provided counts and TCRbeta diversity after one year, as hyperexpanded clones declined. Surviving recipient T cells and thymic progenitors accounted for the high day-60 TCRbeta diversity observed in some patients.

Germline CDR1 is DFQATT and CDR2 is SNEGSKA (reference sequence). V was pared by 5 bases and J by 8 bases, with 15 bases between. The CDR3 loop spans 13 amino acids. Sample: PBMCs, mostly from graft donor cells, taken 360 days after TCRalphabeta/CD19-depleted stem cell transplant. V is TRBV20-1 and J is TRBJ1-4; D gene ambiguous. This TCR derives from a male patient between 2 and 10 years old who had a stem cell transplant for acute myeloid leukemia, so the T cells may come from the graft donor. This CDR3 is CSARVRQKEKLFF. As DNA, the CDR3 is TGCAGTGCTCGCGTCAGGCAAAAGGAAAAACTGTTTTTT.